Below are 16 T cell receptor beta chains sequenced from a single sample in a study of T cell repertoires in cytomegalovirus infection. The antigens of these receptors remain unknown. TCRdb ran MiXCR on the reads and lists one entry per CDR3 protein. There are some 900,000 distinct CDR3 sequences in the sample; approximately 32% occur only once, and over 10% lies in the top ten. Sequenced material: cultured CD8+ T cells from PBMCs, taken from culture after CMV antigen stimulation. The origin of the receptors is a human donor in good health (CMV status not recorded). Some clones in this sample may be carry-over from other donors' samples.

Remarks on this clonotype: One end of the junction is discordant with germline, which a read error may explain. CDR3: CTSSPITNEKLFF. For the CDR3, the DNA is TGCACCAGCAGCCCAATAACTAATGAAAAACTGTTTTTT. V usage is TRBV4-1 and J usage is TRBJ1-4, with D uncertain. This CDR3 contains 13 residues. Germline CDR1 reads MGHRA; CDR2 reads YSYEKL.

This sequence joins TRBV7-2 and TRBJ1-1, with a weak D call TRBD1 (6 bases). Germline loops: CDR1 SGHTA, CDR2 FQGNSA. Trimming removed 4 bases from V and 0 bases from J, with 12 bases in between. This CDR3 spans 15 amino acids. CDR3 nucleotides: TGTGCCAGCAGCTCGGCAGGGGCCATGAACACTGAAGCTTTCTTT. Amino acids: CASSSAGAMNTEAFF. The full variable domain, completed using reference TRBV7-2 and TRBJ1-1, is GAGVSQSPSNKVTEKGKDVELRCDPISGHTALYWYRQSLGQGLEFLIYFQGNSAPDKSGLPSDRFSAERTGGSVSTLTIQRTQQEDSAVYLCASSSAGAMNTEAFFGQGTRLTVV.

This clonotype was seen a handful of times. V gene TRBV6-5 combines with J gene TRBJ2-7, with 8 bases matching TRBD1. V lost 4 bases and J lost 0; bases outside the gene matches: 8. The CDR3 has 16 amino acids. CDR1 MNHEY and CDR2 SVGAGI come from the germline V gene. CDR3 loop: CASSSPDRGLSYEQYF. In DNA, the CDR3 is TGTGCCAGCAGTTCGCCTGACAGGGGACTCTCCTACGAGCAGTACTTC.

The chain combines TRBV27 with TRBJ1-1; possible D gene TRBD1, 5 bases. CDR3 size: 14 residues. Germline CDR1 MNHEY, CDR2 SMNVEV (reference sequence). The V end was cut by 5 bases, the J end by 4 bases, with 14 bases between. The CDR3 loop is CASSPRVGGTEAFF. In DNA form, the CDR3 reads TGTGCCAGCAGTCCCCGGGTCGGGGGCACTGAAGCTTTCTTT.

This clonotype showed up just a few times. The chain recombines TRBV2 with TRBJ2-1; a weak D match, TRBD2 (6 bases). V was pared by 2 bases and J by 3 bases, with 14 bases between. The CDR3 is 16 amino acids. Per germline, CDR1 SNHLY and CDR2 FYNNEI. The CDR3 sequence: CASSERTRGFYNEQFF. The CDR3, as DNA: TGTGCCAGCAGTGAACGGACCCGGGGGTTCTACAATGAGCAGTTCTTC.

In its sample, this clonotype was seen a few times. This chain connects TRBV5-6 to TRBJ1-1; 12 nucleotides line up with TRBD1. Germline V gene sequence: CDR1 SGHDT, CDR2 YYEEEE. This CDR3 has 17 amino acids. V lost 0 bases to trimming and J lost 4 bases; unmatched junction nucleotides: 7. CDR3 in DNA: TGTGCCAGCAGCTTGGTCAGGGGGGACAGGGGGCTCACTGAAGCTTTCTTT. Its protein is CASSLVRGDRGLTEAFF.

This clonotype has a count of ten or more. The chain joins TRBV12-3 or TRBV12-4 to TRBJ1-2; D might be TRBD1 (6 bases). V was pared by 6 bases and J by 4 bases, with 12 bases between. This CDR3 comprises 13 residues. The CDR3 loop is CASSSTGLYGYTF. As DNA, the CDR3 is TGTGCCAGCAGCTCAACAGGGCTCTATGGCTACACCTTC.

This clonotype was seen a few times. The chain employs TRBV12-3 or TRBV12-4 and TRBJ1-1; no reliable D call. The CDR3 has 16 residues. Trimming stripped 6 bases from V and 5 bases from J, with 22 bases between. CDR3 DNA: TGTGCCAGCAGCTGGCGGCCGGTAGGGCTTATAACTGAAGCTTTCTTT. Its translation is CASSWRPVGLITEAFF.

J is TRBJ2-5 and V is TRBV4-1; D might be TRBD2 (5 bases). Germline V gene sequence: CDR1 MGHRA, CDR2 YSYEKL. V was pared by 8 bases and J by 0 bases, with 16 bases between. The CDR3 has 15 residues. The CDR3 reads CASSTRADNQETQYF. The CDR3 coding sequence is TGCGCCAGCTCCACGAGGGCAGATAACCAAGAGACCCAGTACTTC.

The chain combines TRBV12-3 or TRBV12-4 with TRBJ2-5; possibly TRBD2 for D (7 bases). V lost 6 bases, J lost 4 bases, and 12 bases lay in between. The CDR3 has 13 amino acids. DNA of the CDR3: TGTGCCAGCAGGGAGGGGGGGGTAGAGACCCAGTACTTC. This gives the protein CASREGGVETQYF.

The chain couples TRBV5-4 to TRBJ1-1; TRBD1 is a possible D gene (5 bases). The CDR3 runs to 13 residues. The germline CDR1 and CDR2 sequences are SGHNT and YYREEE (reference sequence). V lost 1 base and J lost 5, with 9 bases in between. This CDR3 is CASSLWGYTEAFF. In DNA form, the CDR3 reads TGTGCCAGCAGCTTGTGGGGGTATACTGAAGCTTTCTTT.

This clonotype has only a few counts. The CDR3 coding sequence is TGTGCCAGCAGTGTCCCTTTAGCGGGGGGCACCGGGGAGCTGTTTTTT. Translation: CASSVPLAGGTGELFF. The rearrangement joins TRBV7-8 to TRBJ2-2; 10 bases are a match to TRBD2. The germline gives CDR1 SGHVS, CDR2 FQNEAQ. Trimming took 6 bases from V and 4 from J; bases not matched to a gene: 8. The CDR3 is made up of 16 amino acids.

This chain links TRBV5-5 with TRBJ1-1; 11 positions agree with TRBD1. With 5 bases clipped from V and 5 bases from J, the junction kept 5 bases outside the gene matches. This CDR3 is 14 amino acids long. From germline, CDR1 is SGHKS and CDR2 YYEKEE (reference sequence). CDR3: CASRRDRGNTEAFF. The DNA for the CDR3 is TGTGCCAGCAGACGGGACAGGGGGAATACTGAAGCTTTCTTT.

V usage is TRBV27 and J usage is TRBJ1-1; D ambiguous. The CDR3 runs 14 residues. From germline, CDR1 is MNHEY and CDR2 SMNVEV (reference sequence). V dropped 6 bases and J dropped 1 base, with 12 bases sitting between them. The CDR3: CASSRKGPNTEAFF. As DNA, the CDR3 is TGTGCCAGCAGCCGTAAAGGGCCGAACACTGAAGCTTTCTTT.

The chain recombines TRBV10-3 with TRBJ1-6, with D uncertain. The V and J ends lost 6 bases and 0 bases respectively, with 9 bases between them. Germline V gene data show CDR1 as ENHRY and CDR2 as SYGVKD. The CDR3 spans 15 residues. The DNA for the CDR3 is TGTGCCATCAGGGTAGAGGGCTCCTATAATTCACCCCTCCACTTT. This gives the protein CAIRVEGSYNSPLHF.

This clonotype was found once. The CDR3 protein is CATCPGPLNQPQHF. The CDR3 DNA follows: TGTGCCACCTGCCCGGGACCGCTCAATCAGCCCCAGCATTTT. The chain uses TRBV19 and TRBJ1-5, with D possibly being TRBD1 (5 bases). Per germline, CDR1 LNHDA and CDR2 SQIVND (reference sequence). This CDR3 spans 14 amino acids. V was trimmed by 10 bases and J by 3 bases, leaving 16 bases between them.